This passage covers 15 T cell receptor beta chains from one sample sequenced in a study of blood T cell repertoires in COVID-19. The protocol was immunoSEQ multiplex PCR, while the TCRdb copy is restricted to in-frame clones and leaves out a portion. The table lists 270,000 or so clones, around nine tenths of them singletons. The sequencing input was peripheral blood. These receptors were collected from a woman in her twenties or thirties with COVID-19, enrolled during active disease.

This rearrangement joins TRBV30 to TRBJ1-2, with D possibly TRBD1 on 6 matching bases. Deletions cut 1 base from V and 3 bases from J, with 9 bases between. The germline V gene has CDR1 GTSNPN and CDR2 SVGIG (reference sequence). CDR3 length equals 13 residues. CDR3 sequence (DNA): TGTGCCTGGAGTGCCTGGACAGACTATGGCTACACCTTC. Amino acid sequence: CAWSAWTDYGYTF.

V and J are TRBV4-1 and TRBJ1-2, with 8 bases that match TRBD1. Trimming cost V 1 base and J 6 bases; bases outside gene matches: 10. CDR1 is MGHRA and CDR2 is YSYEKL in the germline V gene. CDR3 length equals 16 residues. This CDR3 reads CASSQGLPDRGNGYTF. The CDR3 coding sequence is TGCGCCAGCAGCCAAGGTCTCCCCGACAGGGGAAATGGCTACACCTTC.

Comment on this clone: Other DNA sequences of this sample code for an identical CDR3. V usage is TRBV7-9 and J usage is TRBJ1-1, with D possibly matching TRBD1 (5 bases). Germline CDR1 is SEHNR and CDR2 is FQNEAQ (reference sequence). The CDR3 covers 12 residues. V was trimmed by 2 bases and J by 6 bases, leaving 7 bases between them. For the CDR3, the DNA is TGTGCCAGCAGCTTACAGGGCTCTGAAGCTTTCTTT. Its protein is CASSLQGSEAFF.

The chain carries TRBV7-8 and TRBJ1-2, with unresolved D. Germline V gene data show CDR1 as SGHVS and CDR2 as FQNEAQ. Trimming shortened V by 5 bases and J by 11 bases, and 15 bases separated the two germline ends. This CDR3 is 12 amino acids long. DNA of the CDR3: TGTGCCAGCAGCAACTACGACGTCTCGTACACCTTC. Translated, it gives CASSNYDVSYTF.

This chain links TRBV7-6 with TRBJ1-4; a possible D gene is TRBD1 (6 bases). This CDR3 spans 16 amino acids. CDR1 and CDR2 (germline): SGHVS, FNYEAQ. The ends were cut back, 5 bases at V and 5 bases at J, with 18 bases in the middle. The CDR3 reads CASSGPAGRGNEKLFF. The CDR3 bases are TGTGCCAGCAGCGGCCCCGCCGGCAGGGGAAATGAAAAACTGTTTTTT.

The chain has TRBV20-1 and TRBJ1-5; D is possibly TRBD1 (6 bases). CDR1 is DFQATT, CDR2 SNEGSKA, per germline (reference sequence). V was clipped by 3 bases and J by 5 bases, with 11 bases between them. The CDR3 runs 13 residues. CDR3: CSASQDSYQPQHF. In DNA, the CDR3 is TGCAGTGCTAGTCAGGACAGCTATCAGCCCCAGCATTTT.

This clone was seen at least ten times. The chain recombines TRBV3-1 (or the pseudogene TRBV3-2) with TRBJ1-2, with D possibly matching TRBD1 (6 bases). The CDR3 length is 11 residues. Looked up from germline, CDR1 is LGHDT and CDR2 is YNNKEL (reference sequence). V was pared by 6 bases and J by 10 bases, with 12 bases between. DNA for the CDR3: TGTGCCAGCAGAGGGGGTCATTCCTACACCTTC. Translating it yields CASRGGHSYTF.

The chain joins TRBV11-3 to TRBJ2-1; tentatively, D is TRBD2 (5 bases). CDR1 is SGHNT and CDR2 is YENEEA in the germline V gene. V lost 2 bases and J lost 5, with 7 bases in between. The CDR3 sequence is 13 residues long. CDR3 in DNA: TGTGCCAGCAGCTTACCCGGGAACAATGAGCAGTTCTTC. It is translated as CASSLPGNNEQFF.

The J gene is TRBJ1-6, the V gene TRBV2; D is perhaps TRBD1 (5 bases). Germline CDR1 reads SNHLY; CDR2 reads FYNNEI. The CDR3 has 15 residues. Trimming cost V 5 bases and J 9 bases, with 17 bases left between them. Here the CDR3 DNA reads TGTGCCAGCAGTACTAGGTCCGGGGGAATTTCACCCCTCCACTTT. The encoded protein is CASSTRSGGISPLHF.

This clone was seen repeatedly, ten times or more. CDR3 bases: TGTGCCAGCAGTTCCGACAGGGACATTATCTCTGGGGCCAACGTCCTGACTTTC. Protein product: CASSSDRDIISGANVLTF. The chain combines TRBV28 with TRBJ2-6, with 7 bases matching TRBD1. The V gene end was trimmed by 4 bases and the J gene end by 0 bases; junction bases not matched to a gene: 9. CDR1 is MDHEN and CDR2 is SYDVKM in the germline V gene. This CDR3 region has 18 residues.

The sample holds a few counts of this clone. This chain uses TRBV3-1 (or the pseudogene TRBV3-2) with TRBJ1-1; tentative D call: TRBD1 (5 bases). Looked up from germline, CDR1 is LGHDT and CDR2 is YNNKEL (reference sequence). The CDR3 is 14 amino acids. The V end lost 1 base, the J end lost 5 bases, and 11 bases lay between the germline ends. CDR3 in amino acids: CASSQGRQRTEAFF. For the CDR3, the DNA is TGTGCCAGCAGCCAAGGTCGACAGAGGACTGAAGCTTTCTTT.

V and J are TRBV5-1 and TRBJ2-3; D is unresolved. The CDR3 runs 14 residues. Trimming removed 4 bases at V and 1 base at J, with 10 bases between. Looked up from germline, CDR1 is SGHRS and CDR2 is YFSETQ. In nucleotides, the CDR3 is TGCGCCAGCAGCATTGACACTCGCACAGATACGCAGTATTTT. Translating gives CASSIDTRTDTQYF.

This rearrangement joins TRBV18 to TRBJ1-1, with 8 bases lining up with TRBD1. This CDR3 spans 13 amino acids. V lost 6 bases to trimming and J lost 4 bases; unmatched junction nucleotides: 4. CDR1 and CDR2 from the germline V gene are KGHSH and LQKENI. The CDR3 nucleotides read TGTGCCAGCTCTCCCACAGGGGGCACTGAAGCTTTCTTT. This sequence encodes CASSPTGGTEAFF.

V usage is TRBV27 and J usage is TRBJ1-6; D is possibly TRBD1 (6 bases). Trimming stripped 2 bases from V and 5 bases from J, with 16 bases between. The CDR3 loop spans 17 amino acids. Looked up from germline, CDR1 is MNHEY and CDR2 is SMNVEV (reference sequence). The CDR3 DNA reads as TGTGCCAGCAGTTTACTTACAGGGAGGGCCCATAATTCACCCCTCCACTTT. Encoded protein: CASSLLTGRAHNSPLHF.

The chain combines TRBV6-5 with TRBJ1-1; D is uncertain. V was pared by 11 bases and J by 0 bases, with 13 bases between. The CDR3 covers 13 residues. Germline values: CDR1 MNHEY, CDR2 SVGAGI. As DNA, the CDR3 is TGTGCCGGTTCTCAGCGACTGAACACTGAAGCTTTCTTT. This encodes CAGSQRLNTEAFF.